The T cell receptor (beta chain) under discussion was sequenced for a study of blood T cell repertoires in COVID-19. Study processing details: Amplification of reference gene primers provided the estimated nucleated cell counts. Sequencing was performed with immunoSEQ multiplex PCR; in TCRdb, only in-frame clones are kept and a portion is missing. Clone size and the V and J calls come from that table; the DNA yielded D and trimming. This table has 300,000 to 400,000 clones, 85% appearing once. Exposed enrollees encountered a COVID-19 case at some point within 2 weeks before study entry. This CDR3 has 13 amino acids. Germline V gives CDR1 LNHDA, CDR2 SQIVND (reference sequence). Trimming cost V 3 bases and J 5 bases, with 7 bases left between them.

The chain combines TRBV19 with TRBJ2-2, with D uncertain. The sequencing sample was made of PBMCs or T cells enriched from blood (not recorded which). The receptor's source is a woman in her 30s who had been exposed to COVID-19. For the CDR3, the DNA is TGTGCCAGTAGTATCGGGTCTACCGGGGAGCTGTTTTTT. This translates into CASSIGSTGELFF.